This TCR beta chain was sequenced during a study of blood T cells in healthy people across ages. Study conclusions and caveats: Higher diversity, along with more naive CD4+ cells, distinguished long-lived donors from aged donors.

Germline CDR1 reads LGHDT; CDR2 reads YNNKEL (reference sequence). The V end lost 2 bases, the J end lost 8 bases, and 10 bases lay between the germline ends. The CDR3 loop spans 14 amino acids. In regard to this clonotype: Antigen: not known.

Then a second PCR, running about 7 to 11 cycles, was carried out with a sample-barcoded 5' primer and a J-beta primer mix. Each cDNA molecule carried a tag from a template-switch adaptor that contained 12 random nucleotides. TCRdb redid the calling of the 5' RACE reads with MiXCR, one entry per CDR3 protein. Among roughly 800,000 distinct CDR3 sequences listed, about 53% were seen once. V is TRBV3-1 and J is TRBJ1-6; no clear D. Material for sequencing was blood. The origin of this receptor is a man older than 75 in good health. CDR3 loop: CASSQTDRDSPLHF. The CDR3 DNA follows: TGTGCCAGCAGCCAAACGGACCGAGATTCACCCCTCCACTTT.